The 28 T cell receptor beta chains presented below share a single source sample, sequenced in a study of a mutant IDH1 vaccine in newly diagnosed glioma. Time point defined: week 35, safety follow-up. The vaccine gave 300 ug of a 20-mer mutant IDH1 peptide subcutaneously per dose. The antigens these receptors bind are not known. TCRdb's copy holds only in-frame clones and misses some; the assay was immunoSEQ multiplex PCR. Of about 54,000 clones in the sample, around four fifths were seen once. Sequenced here: PBMCs, sampled from a glioma patient whose treatment included an IDH1 peptide vaccine. The receptors come from a woman younger than 30 with glioma.

The gene calls are TRBV5-1 and TRBJ1-2; D is ambiguous. The germline V gene encodes CDR1 SGHRS and CDR2 YFSETQ. V was clipped by 2 bases and J by 3 bases, with 11 bases between them. The CDR3 contains 14 residues. The DNA of the CDR3 is TGCGCCAGCAGCTTCATTGTATCGGACTATGGCTACACCTTC. Protein: CASSFIVSDYGYTF. Full variable domain (remainder filled in from reference TRBV5-1 and TRBJ1-2): KAGVTQTPRYLIKTRGQQVTLSCSPISGHRSVSWYQQTPGQGLQFLFEYFSETQRNKGNFPGRFSGRQFSNSRSEMNVSTLELGDSALYLCASSFIVSDYGYTFGSGTRLTVV.

V usage is TRBV27 and J usage is TRBJ2-5; TRBD1 matches at 7 bases. This CDR3 has 13 amino acids. With 6 bases clipped from V and 5 bases from J, the junction kept 6 bases outside the gene matches. Germline-derived CDR1 and CDR2 are MNHEY and SMNVEV (reference sequence). For the CDR3, the DNA is TGTGCCAGCAGACGGACAGGTCCGGAGACCCAGTACTTC. Translation gives CASRRTGPETQYF.

The V and J genes are TRBV6-5 and TRBJ1-2; 10 nucleotides line up with TRBD1. The V gene end was trimmed by 7 bases and the J gene end by 2 bases; junction bases not matched to a gene: 4. Germline loops: CDR1 MNHEY, CDR2 SVGAGI. The CDR3 has 14 amino acids. The CDR3 reads CASKMDRGNYGYTF. The CDR3 coding sequence is TGTGCCAGCAAGATGGACAGGGGGAACTATGGCTACACCTTC.

The V and J genes are TRBV2 and TRBJ1-2, with TRBD1 identical over 8 bases. Germline V gene data show CDR1 as SNHLY and CDR2 as FYNNEI. The CDR3 totals 15 residues. V lost 3 bases to trimming and J lost 5 bases; unmatched junction nucleotides: 8. CDR3 sequence reads: CASSDPGQAQYGYTF. CDR3 in DNA: TGTGCCAGCAGTGACCCGGGACAGGCCCAATATGGCTACACCTTC.

The CDR3 protein is CASHRQGNTEAFF. CDR3 nucleotides: TGTGCCAGCCACAGACAGGGGAACACTGAAGCTTTCTTT. The J gene is TRBJ1-1, the V gene TRBV7-9; 7 positions agree with TRBD1. V dropped 8 bases and J dropped 1; count of bases not matched to a gene: 4. From germline, CDR1 is SEHNR and CDR2 FQNEAQ (reference sequence). This CDR3 comprises 13 residues.

The chain couples TRBV21-1 to TRBJ1-2; whether TRBD1, the table's D call, matches the DNA was not checked. TRBV21-1 is an annotated pseudogene. CDR3 length: 10 residues. The CDR3 reads CARGQGGYTF. Here the CDR3 DNA reads TGTGCCAGGGGACAGGGTGGCTACACCTTC.

The chain joins TRBV4-1 to TRBJ2-7, with D possibly TRBD2 on 6 matching bases. The CDR3 extends over 13 amino acids. Trimming took off 2 bases at V and 6 bases at J, with 11 bases between the two ends. The germline CDR1 and CDR2 sequences are MGHRA and YSYEKL. The CDR3 spells CASSQPGRSEQYF. The CDR3 DNA reads as TGCGCCAGCAGCCAACCTGGGAGGAGCGAGCAGTACTTC.

V and J are TRBV29-1 and TRBJ2-1, with 13 bases identical to TRBD2. J was trimmed by 0 bases and V by 6 bases; bases with no gene match: 8. Germline V gene sequence: CDR1 SQVTM, CDR2 ANQGSEA. This CDR3 is built from 17 residues. CDR3 sequence reads: CSVRTSGSRGSYNEQFF. The CDR3 region has the DNA TGCAGCGTCAGGACTAGCGGGAGCCGGGGCTCCTACAATGAGCAGTTCTTC.

The gene calls are TRBV7-3 and TRBJ2-7, with TRBD1 identical over 9 bases. CDR1 is SGHTA and CDR2 is FQGTGA in the germline V gene. The V and J ends lost 5 bases and 5 bases, in that order; junction bases with no gene match: 10. There are 15 residues in the CDR3. CDR3 coding DNA: TGTGCCAGCAGCCCGGGACAGGGTTTTCCCCACGAGCAGTACTTC. Its protein is CASSPGQGFPHEQYF.

The chain joins TRBV7-9 to TRBJ2-5; possible D gene TRBD1, 6 bases. This CDR3 is built from 12 residues. Per germline, CDR1 SEHNR and CDR2 FQNEAQ (reference sequence). The germline V and J ends were trimmed by 8 bases and 2 bases, with 9 bases remaining between them. CDR3 coding DNA: TGTGCCAGCGACAGGAATCAAGAGACCCAGTACTTC. Amino acid sequence: CASDRNQETQYF.

This chain joins TRBV7-9 and TRBJ1-1; D is possibly TRBD1 (5 bases). Per the germline V gene, CDR1 is SEHNR and CDR2 is FQNEAQ (reference sequence). The CDR3 is 15 residues long. V shed 8 bases and J shed 0 bases, with 16 bases lying between them. In nucleotides, the CDR3 is TGTGCCAGCGCTGTTTGGGGGGGGATGAACACTGAAGCTTTCTTT. Residues: CASAVWGGMNTEAFF.

This clone is classed as medium-sized. The J gene is TRBJ1-3, the V gene TRBV5-1; D not resolved. This CDR3 is 16 amino acids long. Trimming left V 5 bases short and J 2 bases short, with 17 bases between. Per germline, CDR1 SGHRS and CDR2 YFSETQ. CDR3 DNA: TGCGCCAGCAGACCTCCCTATCGGGGTGCTGGAAACACCATATATTTT. Translation: CASRPPYRGAGNTIYF.

In DNA, the CDR3 is TGTGCCAGCAGTGTTGGCGCGCCCCCGGCGAACTATGGCTACACCTTC. Protein sequence: CASSVGAPPANYGYTF. The V and J genes are TRBV2 and TRBJ1-2; D unclear. This CDR3 has 16 amino acids. Per germline, CDR1 SNHLY and CDR2 FYNNEI. V gave up 4 bases and J gave up 2 bases, with 17 bases separating them.

This clone appeared a few times. The genes are TRBV2 and TRBJ1-2; possibly TRBD1 for D (6 bases). CDR3 size: 11 residues. CDR1 is SNHLY, CDR2 FYNNEI, per germline. Trimming removed 7 bases at V and 6 bases at J, with 9 bases between. The CDR3: CASTGEDGYTF. CDR3 nucleotides: TGTGCCAGCACAGGGGAGGATGGCTACACCTTC.

The rearrangement joins TRBV5-6 to TRBJ1-1, with TRBD1 as a possible D gene (5 bases). Trimming removed 0 bases at V and 6 bases at J, with 12 bases between. This CDR3 contains 14 residues. The germline V gene has CDR1 SGHDT and CDR2 YYEEEE. CDR3 DNA: TGTGCCAGCAGCTTGGCCGGTGGGGGGGCTGAAGCTTTCTTT. It translates to CASSLAGGGAEAFF.

The V call is TRBV30, the J call TRBJ2-3; 9 nucleotides align to TRBD1. CDR3 length equals 14 residues. Germline V gene lookup returns CDR1 GTSNPN and CDR2 SVGIG (reference sequence). V lost 1 base and J lost 3; bases outside the gene matches: 2. The DNA for the CDR3 is TGTGCCTGGAGTGCAGGACAGGGGACAGATACGCAGTATTTT. This translates into CAWSAGQGTDTQYF.

The V gene is TRBV4-1, the J gene TRBJ2-1; the D gene is possibly TRBD2 (6 bases). Deletions cut 4 bases from V and 4 bases from J, with 17 bases between. This CDR3 has 16 residues. Germline V lookup: CDR1 MGHRA, CDR2 YSYEKL. CDR3 amino acids: CASSPEARGEYNEQFF. The CDR3 bases are TGCGCCAGCAGCCCGGAGGCGCGGGGCGAATACAATGAGCAGTTCTTC.

This clone was detected only once. This chain joins TRBV29-1 and TRBJ2-2, with D perhaps TRBD2 (7 bases). CDR3 length: 14 residues. V was shortened by 6 bases and J by 4 bases, with 15 bases between the two germline ends. CDR1 and CDR2 (germline): SQVTM, ANQGSEA. The CDR3 region has the DNA TGCAGCGTCCGCCGGGGGGCAGGCACCGGGGAGCTGTTTTTT. Its translation is CSVRRGAGTGELFF.

This chain links TRBV19 with TRBJ2-1, with a possible D match to TRBD1 (6 bases). The ends were cut back, 3 bases at V and 10 bases at J, with 19 bases in the middle. This CDR3 has 15 amino acids. Germline V gene lookup returns CDR1 LNHDA and CDR2 SQIVND (reference sequence). The CDR3 sequence: CASSILGSRGGEQFF. CDR3 nucleotide sequence: TGTGCCAGTAGTATTCTAGGGAGCAGGGGCGGAGAGCAGTTCTTC.

This clone was counted once. The V and J genes are TRBV29-1 and TRBJ2-1; TRBD2 might be the D (5 bases). Looked up from germline, CDR1 is SQVTM and CDR2 is ANQGSEA. This CDR3 contains 10 residues. Trimming left V 7 bases short and J 5 bases short, with 6 bases between. CDR3 in DNA: TGCAGCGCCGGGGACAATGAGCAGTTCTTC. Translation: CSAGDNEQFF.

The chain couples TRBV19 to TRBJ2-7; 14 bases agree with TRBD2. Germline CDR1 is LNHDA and CDR2 is SQIVND (reference sequence). This CDR3 comprises 18 residues. Trimming cost V 3 bases and J 0 bases; bases outside gene matches: 7. CDR3 coding DNA: TGTGCCAGTAGTATTGGGACTAGCGGGAGTTTCCTCTCCTACGAGCAGTACTTC. Protein product: CASSIGTSGSFLSYEQYF.

The chain employs TRBV13 and TRBJ2-3; the match to TRBD2 covers 13 bases. The germline V gene encodes CDR1 PRHDT and CDR2 FYEKMQ (reference sequence). The CDR3 has 17 residues. V lost 5 bases to trimming and J lost 3 bases; unmatched junction nucleotides: 8. CDR3 nucleotides: TGTGCCAGCAGCCACCAGGGACTAGCGGGGTTTACAGATACGCAGTATTTT. Protein product: CASSHQGLAGFTDTQYF.

The chain uses TRBV25-1 and TRBJ2-1; 9 nucleotides align to TRBD1. The germline gives CDR1 MGHDK, CDR2 SYGVNS. After removal of 2 bases from V and 9 bases from J, the junction contained 11 bases not matched to a gene. This CDR3 has 16 residues. The CDR3: CASSEPLQGAVSEQFF. CDR3 coding DNA: TGTGCCAGCAGTGAACCCCTACAGGGGGCGGTTTCTGAGCAGTTCTTC.

V gene TRBV5-5 combines with J gene TRBJ1-2; no clear D gene. The CDR3 contains 14 residues. The germline V gene encodes CDR1 SGHKS and CDR2 YYEKEE (reference sequence). V dropped 6 bases and J dropped 4 bases, with 16 bases sitting between them. CDR3 protein: CASTRVADPYGYTF. The CDR3, as DNA: TGTGCCAGCACCCGGGTTGCAGACCCCTATGGCTACACCTTC.

DNA of the CDR3: TGTGCCAGCAGCCGTGGGACAGGGGGCTACGAGCAGTACTTC. As protein: CASSRGTGGYEQYF. J is TRBJ2-7 and V is TRBV5-6; the match to TRBD1 covers 11 bases. The germline V gene has CDR1 SGHDT and CDR2 YYEEEE. The CDR3 extends over 14 amino acids. V gave up 4 bases and J gave up 3 bases; unmatched junction bases: 3.

In DNA form, the CDR3 reads TGTGCCAGCAGCTTGTTGGGGACCGGACAGCCCCAGCATTTT. It translates to CASSLLGTGQPQHF. This rearrangement joins TRBV5-4 to TRBJ1-5; perhaps TRBD1 as D (5 bases). V was cut by 1 base and J by 7 bases, with 12 bases left in between. The CDR3 covers 14 residues. Germline lookup yields CDR1 SGHNT and CDR2 YYREEE (reference sequence). The whole variable domain, filled in from reference TRBV5-4 and TRBJ1-5, reads ETGVTQSPTHLIKTRGQQVTLRCSSQSGHNTVSWYQQALGQGPQFIFQYYREEENGRGNFPPRFSGLQFPNYSSELNVNALELDDSALYLCASSLLGTGQPQHFGDGTRLSIL.

The genes are TRBV7-6 and TRBJ2-1, with D unclear. The CDR3 consists of 13 residues. Germline-derived CDR1 and CDR2 are SGHVS and FNYEAQ. Between the trimmed V and J ends, which lost 2 bases and 9 bases, there was a span of 11 bases. In DNA form, the CDR3 reads TGTGCCAGCAGCTTACAAGAAGAAAGTGAGCAGTTCTTC. This encodes CASSLQEESEQFF.

The V and J genes are TRBV18 and TRBJ2-5; 9 bases are a match to TRBD2. CDR1 KGHSH and CDR2 LQKENI come from the germline V gene. The CDR3 runs 14 residues. Losses at the gene ends were 6 bases for V and 3 bases for J; bases not matched to a gene: 5. CDR3 DNA sequence: TGTGCCAGCTCTTCGCGCGGGGGGGAAGAGACCCAGTACTTC. It yields the protein CASSSRGGEETQYF.